This paragraph reports one T cell receptor (beta chain). What it binds is unknown. This record comes from a study of shared clonotypes between healthy human individuals. Regarding the study as a whole: Rarefaction gave evidence that sorted-subset sequencing remained incomplete despite large depth. Lower generation probabilities were found for non-shared clonotypes than for those shared by all four donors.

The V gene's germline CDR1 is MGHRA and CDR2 YSYEKL. The CDR3 spans 16 residues. V shed 3 bases and J shed 3 bases, with 17 bases lying between them. The repertoire was sequenced with immunoSEQ multiplex PCR; TCRdb's copy has only in-frame clones and lacks some. The table includes under 200,000 clones, just under 95% detected once. Material: naive CD4+ T cells sorted from blood. Subset noted: CD45RA+ positively selected. The origin of this receptor is a woman in her 30s in good health. V is TRBV4-1 and J is TRBJ2-5, with D possibly matching TRBD2 (6 bases). For the CDR3, the DNA is TGCGCCAGCAGCCACCCGACTAGTCGGAATAAAGAGACCCAGTACTTC. It translates to CASSHPTSRNKETQYF.